The 4 T cell receptor beta chains presented below share a single source sample, sequenced in a study of blood T cell repertoires in COVID-19. Sequencing was performed with immunoSEQ multiplex PCR; in TCRdb, only in-frame clones are kept and a portion is missing. Of fewer than 150,000 clones listed, more than 70% are singletons. Sequenced material: peripheral blood. The receptors originated from a human donor in a cohort sampled during active COVID-19.

This clone was seen once. Other DNA sequences in the sample encode the same CDR3. The chain combines TRBV6-2 or TRBV6-3 with TRBJ1-2, with D possibly TRBD1 on 6 matching bases. This CDR3 region has 13 residues. In germline, CDR1 is MNHEY, CDR2 SVGEGT. Trimming cost V 6 bases and J 3 bases, with 11 bases left between them. CDR3 region: CASSFRGDYGYTF. The CDR3 DNA sequence: TGTGCCAGCAGCTTCAGGGGTGACTATGGCTACACCTTC.

This clone has more than one count but fewer than ten. The chain combines TRBV5-4 with TRBJ1-2; TRBD1 aligns across 7 bases. CDR1 is SGHNT and CDR2 is YYREEE in the germline V gene (reference sequence). V lost 4 bases to trimming and J lost 7 bases; unmatched junction nucleotides: 7. This CDR3 region has 13 residues. The CDR3 loop reads CASSTTGVTGYTF. The DNA for the CDR3 is TGTGCCAGCAGCACCACAGGGGTGACTGGCTACACCTTC. Complete variable domain (other parts from reference TRBV5-4 and TRBJ1-2): ETGVTQSPTHLIKTRGQQVTLRCSSQSGHNTVSWYQQALGQGPQFIFQYYREEENGRGNFPPRFSGLQFPNYSSELNVNALELDDSALYLCASSTTGVTGYTFGSGTRLTVV.

The V call is TRBV19, the J call TRBJ2-1; 8 bases match TRBD1. The CDR3 has 16 amino acids. The junction had 10 bases not matched to a gene; V was cut back by 5 bases and J by 4 bases. Per the germline V gene, CDR1 is LNHDA and CDR2 is SQIVND (reference sequence). For the CDR3, the DNA is TGTGCCAGTAGTTTAACGGGACAGGTAATTTACAATGAGCAGTTCTTC. Translated, it gives CASSLTGQVIYNEQFF.

V and J are TRBV5-1 and TRBJ1-1; possible D gene TRBD1, 5 bases. The CDR3 loop spans 15 amino acids. V was shortened by 2 bases and J by 3 bases, with 14 bases between the two germline ends. CDR1 and CDR2 from the germline V gene are SGHRS and YFSETQ. In nucleotides, the CDR3 is TGCGCCAGCAGCTTTATCCGTGGGGGGGACACTGAAGCTTTCTTT. Protein: CASSFIRGGDTEAFF. The full variable domain, completed using reference TRBV5-1 and TRBJ1-1, is KAGVTQTPRYLIKTRGQQVTLSCSPISGHRSVSWYQQTPGQGLQFLFEYFSETQRNKGNFPGRFSGRQFSNSRSEMNVSTLELGDSALYLCASSFIRGGDTEAFFGQGTRLTVV.